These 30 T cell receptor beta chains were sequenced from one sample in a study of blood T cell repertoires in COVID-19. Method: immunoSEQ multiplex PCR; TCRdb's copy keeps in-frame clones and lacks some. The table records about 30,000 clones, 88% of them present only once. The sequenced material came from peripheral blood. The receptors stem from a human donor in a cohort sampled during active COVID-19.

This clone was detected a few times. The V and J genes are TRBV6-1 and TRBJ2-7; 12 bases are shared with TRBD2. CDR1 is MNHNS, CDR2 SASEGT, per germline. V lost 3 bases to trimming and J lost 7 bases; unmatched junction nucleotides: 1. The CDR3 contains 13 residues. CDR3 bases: TGTGCCAGCAGTGACGGACTAGCGGGAGAGCAGTACTTC. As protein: CASSDGLAGEQYF.

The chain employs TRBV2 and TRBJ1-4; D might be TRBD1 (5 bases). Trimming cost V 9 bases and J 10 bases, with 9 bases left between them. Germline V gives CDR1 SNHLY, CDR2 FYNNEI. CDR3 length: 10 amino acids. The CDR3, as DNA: TGTGCCAGTCTACAGGCAAAACTGTTTTTT. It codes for CASLQAKLFF. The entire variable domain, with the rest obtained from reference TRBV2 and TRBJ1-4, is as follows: EPEVTQTPSHQVTQMGQEVILRCVPISNHLYFYWYRQILGQKVEFLVSFYNNEISEKSEIFDDQFSVERPDGSNFTLKIRSTKLEDSAMYFCASLQAKLFFGSGTQLSVL.

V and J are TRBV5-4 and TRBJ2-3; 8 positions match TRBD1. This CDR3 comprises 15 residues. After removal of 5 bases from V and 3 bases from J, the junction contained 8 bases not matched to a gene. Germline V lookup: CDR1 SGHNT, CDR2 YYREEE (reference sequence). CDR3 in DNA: TGTGCCAGCAGACCTGGACAGGGAAGTACAGATACGCAGTATTTT. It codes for CASRPGQGSTDTQYF.

The CDR3 region is CASYKARRTGGFTEAFF. As DNA, the CDR3 is TGTGCCAGCTACAAGGCCCGACGGACAGGGGGTTTCACTGAAGCTTTCTTT. The genes are TRBV7-9 and TRBJ1-1, with TRBD1 matching over 10 bases. The germline V gene encodes CDR1 SEHNR and CDR2 FQNEAQ (reference sequence). This CDR3 region has 17 residues. V was pared by 8 bases and J by 4 bases, with 16 bases of the junction left unmatched. Together with reference TRBV7-9 and TRBJ1-1, the CDR3 gives the full variable domain: DTGVSQNPRHKITKRGQNVTFRCDPISEHNRLYWYRQTLGQGPEFLTYFQNEAQLEKSRLLSDRFSAERPKGSFSTLEIQRTEQGDSAMYLCASYKARRTGGFTEAFFGQGTRLTVV.

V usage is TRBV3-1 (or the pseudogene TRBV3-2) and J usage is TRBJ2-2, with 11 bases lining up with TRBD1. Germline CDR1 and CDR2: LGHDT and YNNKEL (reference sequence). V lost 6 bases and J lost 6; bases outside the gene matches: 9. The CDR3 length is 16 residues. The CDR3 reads CASSLSWTGGPGELFF. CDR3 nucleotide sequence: TGTGCCAGCAGTCTAAGCTGGACAGGGGGCCCCGGGGAGCTGTTTTTT.

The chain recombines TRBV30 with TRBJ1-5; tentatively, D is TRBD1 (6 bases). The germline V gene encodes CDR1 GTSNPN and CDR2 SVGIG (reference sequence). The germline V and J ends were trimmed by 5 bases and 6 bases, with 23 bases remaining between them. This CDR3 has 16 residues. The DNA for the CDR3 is TGTGCCTGGGGGTCCCCACTAGGGACATTTGGTCAGCCCCAGCATTTT. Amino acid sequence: CAWGSPLGTFGQPQHF.

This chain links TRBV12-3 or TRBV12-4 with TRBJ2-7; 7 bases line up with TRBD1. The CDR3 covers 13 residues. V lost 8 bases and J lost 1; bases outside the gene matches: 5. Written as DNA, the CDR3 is TGTGCCAGCTTAGGGGGACAGTCCTACGAGCAGTACTTC. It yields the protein CASLGGQSYEQYF.

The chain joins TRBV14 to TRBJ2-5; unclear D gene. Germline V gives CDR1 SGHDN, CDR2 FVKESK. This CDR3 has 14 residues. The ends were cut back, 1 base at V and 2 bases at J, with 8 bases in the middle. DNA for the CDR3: TGTGCCAGCAGCCAAGGGTTCAGACAAGAGACCCAGTACTTC. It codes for CASSQGFRQETQYF.

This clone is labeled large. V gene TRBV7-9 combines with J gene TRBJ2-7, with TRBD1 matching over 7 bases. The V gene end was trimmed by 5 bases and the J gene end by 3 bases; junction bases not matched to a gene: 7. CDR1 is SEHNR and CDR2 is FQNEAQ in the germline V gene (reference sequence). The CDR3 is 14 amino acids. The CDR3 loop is CASSHRDRNYEQYF. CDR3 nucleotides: TGTGCCAGCAGCCACCGGGACAGAAACTACGAGCAGTACTTC. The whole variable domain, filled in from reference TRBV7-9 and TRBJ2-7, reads DTGVSQNPRHKITKRGQNVTFRCDPISEHNRLYWYRQTLGQGPEFLTYFQNEAQLEKSRLLSDRFSAERPKGSFSTLEIQRTEQGDSAMYLCASSHRDRNYEQYFGPGTRLTVT.

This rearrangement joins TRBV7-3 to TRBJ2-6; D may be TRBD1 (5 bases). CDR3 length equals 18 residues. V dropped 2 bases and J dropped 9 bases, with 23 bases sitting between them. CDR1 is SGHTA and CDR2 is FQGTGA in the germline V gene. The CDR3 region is CASSLGPGLFTVDNVLTF. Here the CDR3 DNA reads TGTGCCAGCAGCTTAGGTCCAGGGTTATTTACTGTGGACAACGTCCTGACTTTC.

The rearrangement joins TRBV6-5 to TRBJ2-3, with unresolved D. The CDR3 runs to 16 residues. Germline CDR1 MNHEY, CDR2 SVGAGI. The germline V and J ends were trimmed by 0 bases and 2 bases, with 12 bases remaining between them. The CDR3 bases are TGTGCCAGCAGTTACTCGATCGGCTGGGCCACAGATACGCAGTATTTT. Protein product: CASSYSIGWATDTQYF.

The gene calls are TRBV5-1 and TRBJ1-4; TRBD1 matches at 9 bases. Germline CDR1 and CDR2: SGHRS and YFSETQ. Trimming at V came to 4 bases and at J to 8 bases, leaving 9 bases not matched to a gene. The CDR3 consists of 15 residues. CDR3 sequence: CASSPGDREGEKLFF. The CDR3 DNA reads TGCGCCAGCAGCCCGGGGGACAGGGAAGGGGAAAAACTGTTTTTT.

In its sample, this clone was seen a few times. The DNA of the CDR3 is TGTGCCAGCAGCTTAAGCACTCCGGAGATCCACGAGCAGTACTTC. Translating it yields CASSLSTPEIHEQYF. This rearrangement joins TRBV7-9 to TRBJ2-7; D gene ambiguous. Trimming removed 2 bases from V and 5 bases from J, with 16 bases in between. CDR1 is SEHNR, CDR2 FQNEAQ, per germline (reference sequence). This CDR3 has 15 residues.

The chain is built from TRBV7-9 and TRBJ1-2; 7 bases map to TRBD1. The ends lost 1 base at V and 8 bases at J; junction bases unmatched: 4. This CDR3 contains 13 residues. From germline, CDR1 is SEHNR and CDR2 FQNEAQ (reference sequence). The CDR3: CASSLGTGQGYTF. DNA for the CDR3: TGTGCCAGCAGCTTAGGGACAGGCCAAGGCTACACCTTC.

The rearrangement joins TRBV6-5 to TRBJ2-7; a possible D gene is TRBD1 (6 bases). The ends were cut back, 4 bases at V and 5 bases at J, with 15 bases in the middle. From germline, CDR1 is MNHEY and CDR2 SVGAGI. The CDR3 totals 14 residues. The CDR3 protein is CASSSGQRTHEQYF. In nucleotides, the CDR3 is TGTGCCAGCAGTTCAGGACAGAGAACCCACGAGCAGTACTTC.

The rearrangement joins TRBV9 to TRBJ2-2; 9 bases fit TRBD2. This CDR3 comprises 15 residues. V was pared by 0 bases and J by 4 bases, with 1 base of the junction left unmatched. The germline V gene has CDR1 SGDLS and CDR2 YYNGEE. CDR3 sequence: CASSVAAGGTGELFF. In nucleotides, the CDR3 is TGTGCCAGCAGCGTAGCAGCGGGGGGCACCGGGGAGCTGTTTTTT.

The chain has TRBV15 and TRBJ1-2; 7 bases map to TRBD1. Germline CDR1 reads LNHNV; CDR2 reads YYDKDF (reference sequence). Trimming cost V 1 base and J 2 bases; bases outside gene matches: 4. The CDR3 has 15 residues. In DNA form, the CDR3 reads TGTGCCACCAGCAGAGGAGGGGACAGCAACTATGGCTACACCTTC. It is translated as CATSRGGDSNYGYTF.

The CDR3 sequence is CASRRLAGANTEAFF. The DNA for the CDR3 is TGTGCCAGCAGGAGATTGGCAGGGGCGAACACTGAAGCTTTCTTT. The rearrangement uses TRBV6-5 and TRBJ1-1; possible D gene TRBD1, 6 bases. Trimming pared 6 bases from V and 1 base from J, leaving 15 bases between. CDR3 length: 15 amino acids. Germline CDR1 and CDR2: MNHEY and SVGAGI.

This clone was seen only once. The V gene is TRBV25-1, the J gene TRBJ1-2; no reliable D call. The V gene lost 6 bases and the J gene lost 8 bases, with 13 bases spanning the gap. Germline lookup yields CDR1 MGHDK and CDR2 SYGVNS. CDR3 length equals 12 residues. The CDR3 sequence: CASRGSGWGYTF. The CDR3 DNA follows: TGTGCCAGCAGAGGATCGGGGTGGGGCTACACCTTC.

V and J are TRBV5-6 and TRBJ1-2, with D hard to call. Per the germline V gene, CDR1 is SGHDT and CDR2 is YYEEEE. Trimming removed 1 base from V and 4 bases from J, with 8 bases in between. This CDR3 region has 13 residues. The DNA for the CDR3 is TGTGCCAGCAGCTTGCCCGGGAGCTATGGCTACACCTTC. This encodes CASSLPGSYGYTF.

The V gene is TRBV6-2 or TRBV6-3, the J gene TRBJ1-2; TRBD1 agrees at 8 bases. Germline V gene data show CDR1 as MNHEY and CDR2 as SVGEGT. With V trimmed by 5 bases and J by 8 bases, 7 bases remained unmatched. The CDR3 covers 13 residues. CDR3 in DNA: TGTGCCAGCAGTGACGGGACAGGCGGGGGCTACACCTTC. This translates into CASSDGTGGGYTF.

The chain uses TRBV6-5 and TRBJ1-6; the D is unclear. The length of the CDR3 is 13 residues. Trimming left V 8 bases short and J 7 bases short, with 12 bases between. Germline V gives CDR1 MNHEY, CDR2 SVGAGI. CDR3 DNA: TGTGCCAGCGTCAGAGGGAGGAATTCACCCCTCCACTTT. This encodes CASVRGRNSPLHF.

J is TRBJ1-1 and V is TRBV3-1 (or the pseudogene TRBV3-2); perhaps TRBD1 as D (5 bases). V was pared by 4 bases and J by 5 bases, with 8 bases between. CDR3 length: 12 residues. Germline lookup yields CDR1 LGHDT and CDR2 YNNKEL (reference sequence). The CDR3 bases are TGTGCCAGCAGCCCGGGACTGACTGAAGCTTTCTTT. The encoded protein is CASSPGLTEAFF.

Here the CDR3 DNA reads TGTGCCAGTAGTTTGGCAGGGGAAAAATATCAGCCCCAGCATTTT. Translation gives CASSLAGEKYQPQHF. This sequence joins TRBV19 and TRBJ1-5; a possible D gene is TRBD1 (6 bases). CDR1 and CDR2 from the germline V gene are LNHDA and SQIVND (reference sequence). The germline V and J ends were trimmed by 5 bases and 5 bases, with 16 bases remaining between them. This CDR3 has 15 residues.

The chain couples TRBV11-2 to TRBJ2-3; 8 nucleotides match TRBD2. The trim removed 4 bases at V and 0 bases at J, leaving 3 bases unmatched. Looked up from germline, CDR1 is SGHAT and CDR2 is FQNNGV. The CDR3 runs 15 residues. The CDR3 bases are TGTGCCAGCAGCTCGCGGGGGGATAGCACAGATACGCAGTATTTT. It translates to CASSSRGDSTDTQYF.

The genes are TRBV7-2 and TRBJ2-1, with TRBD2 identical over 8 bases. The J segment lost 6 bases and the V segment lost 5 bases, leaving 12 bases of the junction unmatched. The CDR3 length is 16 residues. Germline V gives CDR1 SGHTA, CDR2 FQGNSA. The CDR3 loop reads CASSPDWPSGFNEQFF. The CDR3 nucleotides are TGTGCCAGCAGCCCCGACTGGCCTAGCGGGTTCAATGAGCAGTTCTTC.

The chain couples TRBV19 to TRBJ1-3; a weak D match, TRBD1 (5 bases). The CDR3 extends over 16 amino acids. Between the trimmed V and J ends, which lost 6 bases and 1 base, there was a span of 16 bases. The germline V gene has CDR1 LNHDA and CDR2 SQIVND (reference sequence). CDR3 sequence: CASSRFGRASGNTIYF. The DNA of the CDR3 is TGTGCCAGTAGCCGGTTCGGCAGGGCGTCTGGAAACACCATATATTTT.

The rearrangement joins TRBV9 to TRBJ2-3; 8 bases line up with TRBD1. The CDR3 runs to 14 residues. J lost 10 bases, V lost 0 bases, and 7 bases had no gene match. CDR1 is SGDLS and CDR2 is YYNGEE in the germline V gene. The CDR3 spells CASSVALDRDSQYF. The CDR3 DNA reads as TGTGCCAGCAGCGTAGCCCTGGACAGGGACTCGCAGTATTTT.

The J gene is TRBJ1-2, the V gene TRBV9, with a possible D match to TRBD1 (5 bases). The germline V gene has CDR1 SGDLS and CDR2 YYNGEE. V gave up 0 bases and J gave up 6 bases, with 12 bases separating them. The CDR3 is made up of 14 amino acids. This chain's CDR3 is CASSVAAQGHGYTF. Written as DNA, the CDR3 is TGTGCCAGCAGCGTAGCTGCCCAGGGTCATGGCTACACCTTC.

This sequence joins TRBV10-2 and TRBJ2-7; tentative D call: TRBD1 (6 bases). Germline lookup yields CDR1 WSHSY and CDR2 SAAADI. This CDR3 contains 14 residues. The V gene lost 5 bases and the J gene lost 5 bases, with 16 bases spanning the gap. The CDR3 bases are TGCGCCAGCAGTCCTGCCGGGACAAACAACGAGCAGTACTTC. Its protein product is CASSPAGTNNEQYF.